A single T cell receptor (beta chain) is shown here with its context. This sample is part of a study of blood T cell repertoires in COVID-19. As for the study in general: The analysed material was cDNA or gDNA that came from T cells, B-cell-depleted T cells, or PBMCs.

In the original analysis: Nucleated cell number was recorded as an estimate derived from reference gene primer amplification. Some clones are missing from TCRdb's copy, which holds only in-frame ones; the method was immunoSEQ multiplex PCR. The V and J calls and clone size come from that table; D and trimming were worked out from the DNA. The table records about 200,000 clones, around 82% of them present only once. J was trimmed by 3 bases and V by 1 base; bases with no gene match: 6. Germline V gene data show CDR1 as LNHDA and CDR2 as SQIVND (reference sequence). The CDR3 is made up of 15 amino acids.

Sequences were obtained from peripheral blood. The chain combines TRBV19 with TRBJ2-7; 7 bases fit TRBD2. This TCR derives from a woman aged 45-65 years with acute or convalescent COVID-19. In DNA form, the CDR3 reads TGTGCCAGTAGTATAGGGGCTAGCGGTAACTACGAGCAGTACTTC. Protein sequence: CASSIGASGNYEQYF.